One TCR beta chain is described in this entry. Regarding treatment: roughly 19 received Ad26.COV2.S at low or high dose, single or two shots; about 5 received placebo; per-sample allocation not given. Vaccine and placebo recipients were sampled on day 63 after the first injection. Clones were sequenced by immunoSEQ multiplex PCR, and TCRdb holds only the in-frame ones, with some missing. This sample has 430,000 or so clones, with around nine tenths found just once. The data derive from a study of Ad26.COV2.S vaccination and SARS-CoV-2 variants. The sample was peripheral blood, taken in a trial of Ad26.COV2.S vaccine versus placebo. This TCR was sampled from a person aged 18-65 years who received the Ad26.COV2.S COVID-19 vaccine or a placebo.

The CDR3 bases are TGTGCCAGCAGTTATACTAGCGACCCCGAGCAGTACTTC. It is translated as CASSYTSDPEQYF. The V gene is TRBV2, the J gene TRBJ2-7; TRBD2 matches at 7 bases. The CDR3 totals 13 residues. Trimming removed 5 bases from V and 6 bases from J; junction bases left unmatched: 7. CDR1 and CDR2 (germline): SNHLY, FYNNEI.